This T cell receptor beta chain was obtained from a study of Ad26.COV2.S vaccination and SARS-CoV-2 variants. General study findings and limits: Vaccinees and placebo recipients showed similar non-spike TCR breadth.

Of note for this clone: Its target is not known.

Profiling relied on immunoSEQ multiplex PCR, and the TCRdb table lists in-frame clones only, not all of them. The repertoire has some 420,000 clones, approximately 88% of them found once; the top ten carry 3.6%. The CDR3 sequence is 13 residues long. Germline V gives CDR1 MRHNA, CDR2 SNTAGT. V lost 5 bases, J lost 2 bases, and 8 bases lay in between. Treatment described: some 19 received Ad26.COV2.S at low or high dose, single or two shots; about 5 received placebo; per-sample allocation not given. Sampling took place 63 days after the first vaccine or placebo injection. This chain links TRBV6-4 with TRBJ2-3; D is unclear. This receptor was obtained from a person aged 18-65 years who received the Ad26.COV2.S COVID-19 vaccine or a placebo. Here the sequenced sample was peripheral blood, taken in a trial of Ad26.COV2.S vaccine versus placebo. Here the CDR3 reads CASSSTATDTQYF. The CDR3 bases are TGTGCCAGCAGTTCGACGGCCACAGATACGCAGTATTTT.